The 28 T cell receptor beta chains reported below all come from one sample, sequenced in a study of cytomegalovirus exposure and HLA in healthy donors. The study ran its PCR with 60 Vbeta and 13 Jbeta primers. Measured with immunoSEQ multiplex PCR; TCRdb has only the in-frame clones, and not every one. The table includes some 120,000 clones, more than 65% detected once. The sequencing sample was made of PBMCs. The receptors shown here come from a woman aged 18 to 35 in good health and CMV-seropositive.

The sample holds one count of this clone. The junction shows a germline mismatch at one end, possibly a read error. This CDR3 reads CAGSGATDTQYF. The CDR3 nucleotides are TGCGCAGGGAGCGGGGCCACAGATACGCAGTATTTT. This chain connects TRBV2 to TRBJ2-3, with 7 bases aligning to TRBD2. Germline V gives CDR1 SNHLY, CDR2 FYNNEI. The CDR3 runs to 12 residues.

The chain joins TRBV2 to TRBJ1-4; tentative D call: TRBD1 (5 bases). Germline assignment: CDR1 SNHLY and CDR2 FYNNEI. This CDR3 contains 12 residues. Between the trimmed V and J ends, which lost 1 base and 11 bases, there was a span of 8 bases. The CDR3 bases are TGTGCCAGCAGTGAAGACCCAGGGAAACTGTTTTTT. It translates to CASSEDPGKLFF.

The chain combines TRBV7-2 with TRBJ1-2, with D tentatively TRBD1 (5 bases). Trimming stripped 6 bases from V and 2 bases from J, with 10 bases between. The length of the CDR3 is 13 residues. The germline V gene encodes CDR1 SGHTA and CDR2 FQGNSA. For the CDR3, the DNA is TGTGCCAGCAGTATGGGGCAGAACTATGGCTACACCTTC. Its protein is CASSMGQNYGYTF.

The chain recombines TRBV29-1 with TRBJ2-1; no reliable D call. The CDR3 has 12 residues. Germline V gene data show CDR1 as SQVTM and CDR2 as ANQGSEA. Trimming took off 3 bases at V and 8 bases at J, with 11 bases between the two ends. CDR3 DNA: TGCAGCGTTGATGGTGGGCGTTATGAGCAGTTCTTC. Translating it yields CSVDGGRYEQFF.

This chain links TRBV6-1 with TRBJ2-5; TRBD1 matches 12 bases. V gave up 6 bases and J gave up 11 bases; unmatched junction bases: 13. This CDR3 comprises 15 residues. The V gene's germline CDR1 is MNHNS and CDR2 SASEGT. CDR3 sequence: CASSNSGQGAPEQYF. In DNA form, the CDR3 reads TGTGCCAGCAGCAACTCGGGACAGGGGGCGCCTGAGCAGTACTTC.

The chain combines TRBV27 with TRBJ2-7; 7 bases line up with TRBD1. V was clipped by 4 bases and J by 3 bases; unmatched bases: 6. This CDR3 has 14 residues. Germline V lookup: CDR1 MNHEY, CDR2 SMNVEV (reference sequence). The CDR3: CASSSLGQFYEQYF. The DNA for the CDR3 is TGTGCCAGCAGTTCCCTGGGACAGTTCTACGAGCAGTACTTC.

This sequence joins TRBV29-1 and TRBJ2-2; 9 bases align to TRBD1. The junction had 7 bases not matched to a gene; V was cut back by 6 bases and J by 2 bases. Germline loops: CDR1 SQVTM, CDR2 ANQGSEA. The CDR3 covers 15 residues. CDR3 in amino acids: CSVYRTGDNTGELFF. CDR3 in DNA: TGCAGCGTCTACCGGACAGGGGATAACACCGGGGAGCTGTTTTTT.

The V gene is TRBV5-1, the J gene TRBJ2-7; 8 bases map to TRBD2. Germline V gene data show CDR1 as SGHRS and CDR2 as YFSETQ. With 2 bases clipped from V and 6 bases from J, the junction kept 7 bases outside the gene matches. This CDR3 contains 14 residues. The CDR3 spells CASSFTGGPSEQYF. Written as DNA, the CDR3 is TGCGCCAGCAGCTTTACGGGGGGGCCGAGCGAGCAGTACTTC.

Here the CDR3 DNA reads TGTGCCAGCAGTGAATTTCAGACAGGGAAGAACACTGAAGCTTTCTTT. It encodes CASSEFQTGKNTEAFF. This sequence joins TRBV25-1 and TRBJ1-1, with TRBD1 matching over 7 bases. Looked up from germline, CDR1 is MGHDK and CDR2 is SYGVNS. The CDR3 consists of 16 residues. Germline trimming cut 1 base from V and 1 base from J; bases unmatched to any gene: 6. Drawing the rest from reference TRBV25-1 and TRBJ1-1, the complete variable domain is EADIYQTPRYLVIGTGKKITLECSQTMGHDKMYWYQQDPGMELHLIHYSYGVNSTEKGDLSSESTVSRIRTEHFPLTLESARPSHTSQYLCASSEFQTGKNTEAFFGQGTRLTVV.

This clone has a single count. The V call is TRBV12-5, the J call TRBJ2-7; D unresolved. Germline CDR1 LGHNT, CDR2 FRNRAP. V was pared by 1 base and J by 5 bases, with 12 bases between. This CDR3 contains 14 residues. CDR3 sequence: CASGLAPRRHEQYF. The CDR3 DNA reads as TGTGCTAGTGGTTTGGCCCCGAGGCGCCACGAGCAGTACTTC.

The chain employs TRBV6-1 and TRBJ1-4, with a possible D match to TRBD1 (5 bases). Germline V gene sequence: CDR1 MNHNS, CDR2 SASEGT. The V and J ends lost 5 bases and 0 bases respectively, with 10 bases between them. The CDR3 extends over 15 amino acids. The CDR3 spells CASSLGEATNEKLFF. The DNA of the CDR3 is TGTGCCAGCAGTCTAGGGGAGGCAACTAATGAAAAACTGTTTTTT.

This clone was detected a few times. The V gene is TRBV4-1, the J gene TRBJ2-5; 15 bases are a match to TRBD2. Germline V gene lookup returns CDR1 MGHRA and CDR2 YSYEKL. The trim removed 6 bases at V and 5 bases at J, leaving 16 bases unmatched. The CDR3 has 19 residues. CDR3 sequence: CASSPIPPGLAGGQETQYF. In nucleotides, the CDR3 is TGCGCCAGCAGTCCGATCCCTCCGGGACTAGCGGGGGGCCAGGAGACCCAGTACTTC.

The V call is TRBV11-2, the J call TRBJ2-3, with TRBD2 as a possible D gene (5 bases). Trimming left V 2 bases short and J 1 base short, with 10 bases between. The germline V gene encodes CDR1 SGHAT and CDR2 FQNNGV. The CDR3 totals 15 residues. This CDR3 reads CASSLYPGGTDTQYF. The CDR3 nucleotides read TGTGCCAGCAGCTTATATCCCGGGGGCACAGATACGCAGTATTTT.

This clone was observed a single time. The chain carries TRBV10-3 and TRBJ2-7, with 7 bases lining up with TRBD1. CDR3 length equals 13 residues. Germline CDR1 and CDR2: ENHRY and SYGVKD. Trimming at V came to 6 bases and at J to 6 bases, leaving 8 bases not matched to a gene. The CDR3 nucleotides are TGTGCCATCAGAGGGGACAGAATCCGCGAGCAGTACTTC. This gives the protein CAIRGDRIREQYF.

This clone is a singleton in its sample. V usage is TRBV21-1 and J usage is TRBJ1-5; the table's TRBD1 call for D was not verified on the DNA. TRBV21-1 is annotated as a pseudogene. CDR3 length: 13 amino acids. The chain's CDR3 is CASTVAGNQPQHF. The CDR3, as DNA: TGTGCCAGCACGGTGGCAGGGAATCAGCCCCAGCATTTT.

Here the CDR3 reads CASSYPGTGNNEQFF. DNA for the CDR3: TGTGCCAGCAGTTACCCCGGGACAGGCAACAATGAGCAGTTCTTC. This rearrangement joins TRBV6-6 to TRBJ2-1, with TRBD1 identical over 8 bases. This CDR3 is 15 amino acids long. Trimming removed 2 bases from V and 5 bases from J; junction bases left unmatched: 5. Looked up from germline, CDR1 is MNHNY and CDR2 is SVGAGI (reference sequence).

The DNA for the CDR3 is TGTGCCAGCAGCCCCCACCGACTAGTCATCATGGATACGCAGTATTTT. Residues: CASSPHRLVIMDTQYF. The chain carries TRBV13 and TRBJ2-3; the D gene is possibly TRBD2 (6 bases). This CDR3 is built from 16 residues. V was clipped by 5 bases and J by 6 bases, with 21 bases between them. CDR1 and CDR2 from the germline V gene are PRHDT and FYEKMQ (reference sequence).

The chain uses TRBV6-5 and TRBJ2-3, with 10 nucleotides matching TRBD2. This CDR3 has 15 amino acids. Germline lookup yields CDR1 MNHEY and CDR2 SVGAGI. V was clipped by 2 bases and J by 3 bases; unmatched bases: 2. Written as DNA, the CDR3 is TGTGCCAGCAGTTACGGTAGCGGGGGGACAGATACGCAGTATTTT. Translating gives CASSYGSGGTDTQYF.

In DNA, the CDR3 is TGCGCCAGCAGCCAAGATCTAGGAAATGGCTACACCTTC. Protein product: CASSQDLGNGYTF. This sequence joins TRBV4-1 and TRBJ1-2; no definite D call. CDR3 length: 13 residues. Germline assignment: CDR1 MGHRA and CDR2 YSYEKL. The V end lost 0 bases, the J end lost 6 bases, and 8 bases lay between the germline ends.

The gene calls are TRBV6-5 and TRBJ2-3, with D tentatively TRBD2 (5 bases). Germline V gene sequence: CDR1 MNHEY, CDR2 SVGAGI. V dropped 7 bases and J dropped 5 bases, with 13 bases sitting between them. The length of the CDR3 is 13 residues. CDR3 DNA: TGTGCCAGCAATCGGGGTTTTGGAGATACGCAGTATTTT. The encoded protein is CASNRGFGDTQYF.

In nucleotides, the CDR3 is TGTGCCAGGGCGGGCAGGGGGAACACTGAAGCTTTCTTT. This translates into CARAGRGNTEAFF. This rearrangement joins TRBV27 to TRBJ1-1; tentative D call: TRBD1 (6 bases). Germline V gene sequence: CDR1 MNHEY, CDR2 SMNVEV (reference sequence). The CDR3 runs 13 residues. Trimming pared 9 bases from V and 1 base from J, leaving 12 bases between.

This chain joins TRBV2 and TRBJ2-3; 10 bases map to TRBD1. Looked up from germline, CDR1 is SNHLY and CDR2 is FYNNEI. J lost 4 bases, V lost 8 bases, and 6 bases had no gene match. The CDR3 consists of 14 residues. The CDR3 loop reads CASGRDRGADTQYF. In nucleotides, the CDR3 is TGTGCCAGCGGCCGGGACAGGGGCGCAGATACGCAGTATTTT.

In this sample, this clone turned up once. V gene TRBV15 combines with J gene TRBJ2-1, with 9 bases aligning to TRBD2. With V trimmed by 0 bases and J by 7 bases, 7 bases remained unmatched. The CDR3 has 16 amino acids. CDR1 and CDR2 from the germline V gene are LNHNV and YYDKDF (reference sequence). CDR3 loop: CATSRDRASGENEQFF. The CDR3 nucleotides read TGTGCCACCAGCAGAGATAGGGCTAGCGGGGAGAATGAGCAGTTCTTC.

V is TRBV5-4 and J is TRBJ1-1; unclear D gene. Germline values: CDR1 SGHNT, CDR2 YYREEE (reference sequence). Between the trimmed V and J ends, which lost 3 bases and 4 bases, there was a span of 13 bases. The CDR3 is 14 amino acids. The CDR3 loop is CASSYPDPGTEAFF. CDR3 in DNA: TGTGCCAGCAGCTACCCCGACCCGGGCACTGAAGCTTTCTTT.

This sequence joins TRBV5-4 and TRBJ1-4, with D possibly TRBD1 on 6 matching bases. V lost 7 bases to trimming and J lost 5 bases, with 15 bases between them. Germline V gene data show CDR1 as SGHNT and CDR2 as YYREEE (reference sequence). The CDR3 covers 14 residues. The CDR3 protein is CASGIRGGNEKLFF. The CDR3 DNA is TGTGCCAGCGGGATCAGGGGCGGGAATGAAAAACTGTTTTTT.

The chain is built from TRBV19 and TRBJ1-5; 9 bases fit TRBD1. Germline V gene lookup returns CDR1 LNHDA and CDR2 SQIVND (reference sequence). The CDR3 extends over 14 amino acids. With 6 bases clipped from V and 2 bases from J, the junction kept 2 bases outside the gene matches. The chain's CDR3 is CASRDRGGNQPQHF. In DNA form, the CDR3 reads TGTGCCAGTAGGGACAGGGGAGGCAATCAGCCCCAGCATTTT.

This clone came up a few times. The V gene is TRBV2, the J gene TRBJ1-4; possibly TRBD1 for D (6 bases). V was shortened by 7 bases and J by 5 bases, with 11 bases between the two germline ends. This CDR3 comprises 13 residues. Per the germline V gene, CDR1 is SNHLY and CDR2 is FYNNEI. The CDR3 here is CASNRVANEKLFF. The CDR3 DNA is TGTGCCAGCAACAGGGTCGCGAATGAAAAACTGTTTTTT. Looking up the rest from reference TRBV2 and TRBJ1-4 gives the full variable domain: EPEVTQTPSHQVTQMGQEVILRCVPISNHLYFYWYRQILGQKVEFLVSFYNNEISEKSEIFDDQFSVERPDGSNFTLKIRSTKLEDSAMYFCASNRVANEKLFFGSGTQLSVL.

The chain employs TRBV5-1 and TRBJ2-1; 16 bases are shared with TRBD2. This CDR3 is built from 17 residues. From germline, CDR1 is SGHRS and CDR2 YFSETQ. J was trimmed by 7 bases and V by 4 bases; bases with no gene match: 8. CDR3 residues: CASSTGGLAGGQNEQFF. The CDR3 region has the DNA TGCGCCAGCAGCACCGGGGGACTAGCGGGGGGGCAAAATGAGCAGTTCTTC. Complete variable domain (other parts from reference TRBV5-1 and TRBJ2-1): KAGVTQTPRYLIKTRGQQVTLSCSPISGHRSVSWYQQTPGQGLQFLFEYFSETQRNKGNFPGRFSGRQFSNSRSEMNVSTLELGDSALYLCASSTGGLAGGQNEQFFGPGTRLTVL.